The sequence of this TCR beta chain was determined in a study of cytomegalovirus exposure and HLA in healthy donors. The study's findings and limits: Most sequenced TCRs were rare (though some public TCRs occurred in many donors). Three chains tied to CMV proved CMV antigen-specific in vitro.

The donors were part of the validation cohort, which consisted of under 150 subjects and was separate from the first cohort of 600 to 850 subjects. Sequencing used immunoSEQ multiplex PCR; TCRdb keeps in-frame clones, though not all of them. The top ten clones hold 4.5% to 6% of a sample with 220,000 or so clones, 83% of them seen once. V was pared by 4 bases and J by 9 bases, with 13 bases of the junction left unmatched. The CDR3 contains 17 residues. Germline values: CDR1 SGDLS, CDR2 YYNGEE. A note on this clone: Its antigen is unidentified.

This clonotype originated in a woman between 18 and 29 years old in good health and CMV-seronegative. The chain is built from TRBV9 and TRBJ2-1, with TRBD2 matching over 13 bases. The specimen was PBMCs. CDR3 nucleotide sequence: TGTGCCAGCAGCTTCGGGACTAGCGGGGACGGGAGGGGTGAGCAGTTCTTC. Translated, it gives CASSFGTSGDGRGEQFF.